The 21 T cell receptor beta chains presented below share a single source sample, sequenced in a study of beta chain features in type 1 diabetes. Findings and caveats of the study: Among patients with Type 1 diabetes, TCRB CDR3s were moderately but significantly shorter in every one of the four CD4+ subsets.

cDNA synthesis used the whole RNA isolate, giving expressed TCRB sequences. Sequencing was performed with immunoSEQ multiplex PCR; in TCRdb, only in-frame clones are kept and a portion is missing. The sample holds tens of thousands of clones, approximately 69% seen once. No cognate antigen is known for these TCRs. Sample: Tregs from blood. Every receptor here comes from a young man with type 1 diabetes.

The CDR3 loop is CAWSRPLDSEAFF. The CDR3 DNA reads as TGTGCCTGGAGCAGACCTTTGGACAGTGAAGCTTTCTTT. The chain has TRBV30 and TRBJ1-1, with D tentatively TRBD1 (6 bases). The CDR3 has 13 amino acids. Between the trimmed V and J ends, which lost 3 bases and 7 bases, there was a span of 15 bases. Germline V gene data show CDR1 as GTSNPN and CDR2 as SVGIG (reference sequence).

This rearrangement joins TRBV6-1 to TRBJ2-4; D is unclear. Germline CDR1 reads MNHNS; CDR2 reads SASEGT. The CDR3 contains 12 residues. Trimming cost V 10 bases and J 3 bases, with 10 bases left between them. For the CDR3, the DNA is TGTGCCATCCGCCCGGGCAAAAACATTCAGTACTTC. Translating it yields CAIRPGKNIQYF.

The V call is TRBV5-1, the J call TRBJ2-5; D remains unclear. The DNA end lines up better with TRBJ2-7; the J call may be wrong. The CDR3 loop spans 13 amino acids. Germline lookup yields CDR1 SGHRS and CDR2 YFSETQ. The CDR3 DNA is TGCGCCAGCAGCAAATGGTCCTTCTACGAGCAGTACTTC. This gives the protein CASSKWSFYEQYF.

The V and J genes are TRBV6-1 and TRBJ2-5; a possible D gene is TRBD1 (5 bases). The assigned J gene may be wrong: the sequence end matches TRBJ2-7 better. CDR3 length: 11 residues. In germline, CDR1 is MNHNS, CDR2 SASEGT. The CDR3: CASSDRAEQYF. The CDR3 nucleotides are TGTGCCAGCAGTGACAGGGCCGAGCAGTACTTC.

The CDR3 loop is CASSPTLGTGYEQYF. The CDR3 DNA reads TGTGCCAGCTCACCGACTCTAGGGACAGGCTACGAGCAGTACTTC. This sequence joins TRBV18 and TRBJ2-7; 8 nucleotides match TRBD1. The germline V gene has CDR1 KGHSH and CDR2 LQKENI. V shed 3 bases, J shed 3 bases, and the junction held 7 bases outside the gene matches. The length of the CDR3 is 15 residues.

The CDR3 sequence: CASSARQGTGSGYTF. The CDR3 DNA reads as TGTGCCAGCAGCGCGAGACAGGGGACGGGGTCTGGCTACACCTTC. The chain carries TRBV9 and TRBJ1-2; 8 nucleotides line up with TRBD1. Germline trimming cut 3 bases from V and 7 bases from J; bases unmatched to any gene: 11. The germline V gene has CDR1 SGDLS and CDR2 YYNGEE. This CDR3 is 15 amino acids long.

The CDR3 DNA reads as TGTGCCAGCAGTTTTTACGGGGAGCTGTTTTTT. Protein product: CASSFYGELFF. The V gene is TRBV27, the J gene TRBJ2-2; no firm D call. Germline V gene lookup returns CDR1 MNHEY and CDR2 SMNVEV (reference sequence). The ends were cut back, 3 bases at V and 7 bases at J, with 3 bases in the middle. The CDR3 totals 11 residues.

This clone has only a few counts. CDR3 in amino acids: CASSFHKGVGSLHF. The CDR3 DNA reads TGTGCCAGCAGCTTCCATAAGGGAGTTGGGTCCCTCCACTTT. The V gene is TRBV6-5, the J gene TRBJ1-6, with D uncertain. The CDR3 sequence is 14 residues long. Trimming took off 6 bases at V and 14 bases at J, with 20 bases between the two ends. Germline lookup yields CDR1 MNHEY and CDR2 SVGAGI.

The chain carries TRBV5-1 and TRBJ2-7; D might be TRBD1 (6 bases). Germline-derived CDR1 and CDR2 are SGHRS and YFSETQ. CDR3 size: 14 residues. V was shortened by 4 bases and J by 6 bases, with 17 bases between the two germline ends. CDR3 sequence reads: CASSSTTQGGEQYF. The CDR3 DNA is TGCGCCAGCAGCAGCACCACACAGGGTGGCGAGCAGTACTTC.

This clone was recorded once. The gene calls are TRBV7-2 and TRBJ2-7; the D gene is possibly TRBD2 (6 bases). The CDR3 sequence is 13 residues long. V lost 2 bases to trimming and J lost 3 bases, with 8 bases between them. Germline V lookup: CDR1 SGHTA, CDR2 FQGNSA. DNA for the CDR3: TGTGCCAGCAGCTTATCCGGGGGCTACGAGCAGTACTTC. Encoded protein: CASSLSGGYEQYF.

The chain recombines TRBV14 with TRBJ2-2; weak D call: TRBD2 (5 bases). The CDR3 loop spans 14 amino acids. Trimming took off 1 base at V and 5 bases at J, with 8 bases between the two ends. CDR1 and CDR2 (germline): SGHDN, FVKESK. The CDR3 sequence: CASSQAGGTGELFF. The CDR3 DNA reads TGTGCCAGCAGCCAAGCGGGCGGGACCGGGGAGCTGTTTTTT.

The V gene is TRBV7-2, the J gene TRBJ2-5, with D unresolved. Between the trimmed V and J ends, which lost 5 bases and 5 bases, there was a span of 9 bases. From germline, CDR1 is SGHTA and CDR2 FQGNSA. This CDR3 comprises 12 residues. The CDR3 DNA sequence: TGTGCCAGCAGCCAAACTTGGGAGACCCAGTACTTC. This sequence encodes CASSQTWETQYF.

For the CDR3, the DNA is TGTGCCAGCCGGGGACAGGGATTCATGGGCTACACCTTC. Its protein is CASRGQGFMGYTF. The chain joins TRBV19 to TRBJ1-2, with TRBD1 matching over 9 bases. CDR1 is LNHDA and CDR2 is SQIVND in the germline V gene (reference sequence). Trimming took 9 bases from V and 8 from J; bases not matched to a gene: 10. CDR3 length equals 13 residues.

The gene calls are TRBV28 and TRBJ2-5; perhaps TRBD1 as D (6 bases). The CDR3 length is 14 residues. From germline, CDR1 is MDHEN and CDR2 SYDVKM. V was trimmed by 5 bases and J by 6 bases, leaving 16 bases between them. CDR3 region: CASSQQGSLKTQYF. As DNA, the CDR3 is TGTGCCAGCAGTCAACAGGGATCCCTGAAGACCCAGTACTTC.

The CDR3 coding sequence is TGTGCCAGCAGTACAAGGGGATGGGATGGCTACACCTTC. Its protein product is CASSTRGWDGYTF. The chain uses TRBV6-5 and TRBJ1-2; D is perhaps TRBD1 (5 bases). Germline V gives CDR1 MNHEY, CDR2 SVGAGI. V was clipped by 5 bases and J by 6 bases, with 13 bases between them. The CDR3 has 13 residues.

This chain's CDR3 is CASSLESAAVQETQYF. In nucleotides, the CDR3 is TGTGCCAGCAGCTTAGAATCAGCGGCAGTTCAAGAGACCCAGTACTTC. This chain links TRBV7-6 with TRBJ2-5, with D possibly TRBD2 on 5 matching bases. CDR3 size: 16 residues. CDR1 and CDR2 (germline): SGHVS, FNYEAQ. The V gene lost 1 base and the J gene lost 2 bases, with 14 bases spanning the gap. The full variable domain, its missing parts supplied by reference TRBV7-6 and TRBJ2-5, is GAGVSQSPRYKVTKRGQDVALRCDPISGHVSLYWYRQALGQGPEFLTYFNYEAQQDKSGLPNDRFSAERPEGSISTLTIQRTEQRDSAMYRCASSLESAAVQETQYFGPGTRLLVL.

This chain connects TRBV11-2 to TRBJ2-1, with D possibly TRBD2 on 5 matching bases. Germline loops: CDR1 SGHAT, CDR2 FQNNGV. V shed 4 bases and J shed 5 bases, with 15 bases lying between them. The length of the CDR3 is 15 residues. The chain's CDR3 is CASSSARARDNEQFF. The CDR3 DNA reads as TGTGCCAGCAGCTCGGCCAGAGCGCGGGACAATGAGCAGTTCTTC.

Points on this clone: The DNA is omitted, as the CDR3 cannot be located on it reliably, and the CDR3 follows TCRdb's listing. V usage is TRBV21-1 and J usage is TRBJ2-7; the D call of TRBD1 is as the table states it, not checked on the DNA. TRBV21-1 is reported as a pseudogene. Both ends counted, the CDR3 spans 17 residues. CDR3 residues: CASSKLNWGQGNYEQYF.

The chain carries TRBV6-5 and TRBJ1-6; unclear D gene. Germline loops: CDR1 MNHEY, CDR2 SVGAGI. The length of the CDR3 is 12 residues. V was trimmed by 9 bases and J by 8 bases, leaving 11 bases between them. As DNA, the CDR3 is TGTGCCAGTTACAGTTTTGATTCACCCCTCCACTTT. Encoded protein: CASYSFDSPLHF.

The gene calls are TRBV19 and TRBJ2-5, with D possibly TRBD1 on 6 matching bases. The better agreement between TRBJ2-7 and the DNA end casts doubt on the J call. The germline V gene encodes CDR1 LNHDA and CDR2 SQIVND (reference sequence). The CDR3 has 15 residues. As DNA, the CDR3 is TGTGCCAGTAGACCGCAGGGGATGAGCTCCTACGAGCAGTACTTC. Translation: CASRPQGMSSYEQYF.

This sequence joins TRBV5-1 and TRBJ2-7; possibly TRBD1 for D (6 bases). CDR1 and CDR2 from the germline V gene are SGHRS and YFSETQ. CDR3 length equals 14 residues. V was pared by 0 bases and J by 3 bases, with 10 bases between. The CDR3 loop is CASSLAQGYYEQYF. The CDR3 bases are TGCGCCAGCAGCTTGGCACAGGGATACTACGAGCAGTACTTC.